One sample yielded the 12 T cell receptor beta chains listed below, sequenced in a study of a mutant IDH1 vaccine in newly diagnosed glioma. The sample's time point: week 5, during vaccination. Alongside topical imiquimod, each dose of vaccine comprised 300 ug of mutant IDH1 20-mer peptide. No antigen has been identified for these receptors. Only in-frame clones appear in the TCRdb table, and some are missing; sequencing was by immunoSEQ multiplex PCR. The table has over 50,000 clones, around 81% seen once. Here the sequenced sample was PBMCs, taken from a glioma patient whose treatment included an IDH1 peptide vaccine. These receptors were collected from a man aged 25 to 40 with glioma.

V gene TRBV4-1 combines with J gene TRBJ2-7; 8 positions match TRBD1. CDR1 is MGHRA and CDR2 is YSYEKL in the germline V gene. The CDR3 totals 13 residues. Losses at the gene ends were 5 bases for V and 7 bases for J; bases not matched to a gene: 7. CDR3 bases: TGCGCCAGCAGCTTGGACAGGGCGGGTGAGCAGTACTTC. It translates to CASSLDRAGEQYF.

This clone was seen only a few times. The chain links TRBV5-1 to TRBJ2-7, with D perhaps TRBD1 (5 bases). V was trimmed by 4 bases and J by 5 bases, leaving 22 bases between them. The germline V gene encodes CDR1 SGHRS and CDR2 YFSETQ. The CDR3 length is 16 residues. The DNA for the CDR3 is TGCGCCAGCAGCAAGGGGCCCGAGACGAGTGTAAACGAGCAGTACTTC. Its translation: CASSKGPETSVNEQYF.

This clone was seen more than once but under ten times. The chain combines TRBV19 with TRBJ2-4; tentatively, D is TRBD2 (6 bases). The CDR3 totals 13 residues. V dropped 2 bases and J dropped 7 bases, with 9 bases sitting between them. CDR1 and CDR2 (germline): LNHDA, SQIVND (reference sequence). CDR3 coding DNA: TGTGCCAGTAGTATAAGGGAGGTGAACATTCAGTACTTC. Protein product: CASSIREVNIQYF.

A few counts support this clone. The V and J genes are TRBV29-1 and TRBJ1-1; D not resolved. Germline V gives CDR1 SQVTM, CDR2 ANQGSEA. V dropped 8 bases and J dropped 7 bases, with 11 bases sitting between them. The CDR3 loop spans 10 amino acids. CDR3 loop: CSSSPYEAFF. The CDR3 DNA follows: TGCAGCTCCTCCCCTTATGAAGCTTTCTTT. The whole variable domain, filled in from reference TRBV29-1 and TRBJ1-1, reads SAVISQKPSRDICQRGTSLTIQCQVDSQVTMMFWYRQQPGQSLTLIATANQGSEATYESGFVIDKFPISRPNLTFSTLTVSNMSPEDSSIYLCSSSPYEAFFGQGTRLTVV.

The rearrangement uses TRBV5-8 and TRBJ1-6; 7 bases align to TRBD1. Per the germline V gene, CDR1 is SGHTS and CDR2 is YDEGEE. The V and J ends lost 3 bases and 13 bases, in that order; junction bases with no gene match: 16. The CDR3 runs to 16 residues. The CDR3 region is CASSSNRGLKRVPLHF. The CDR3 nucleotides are TGTGCCAGCAGCTCTAACAGGGGCCTCAAAAGGGTGCCCCTCCACTTT.

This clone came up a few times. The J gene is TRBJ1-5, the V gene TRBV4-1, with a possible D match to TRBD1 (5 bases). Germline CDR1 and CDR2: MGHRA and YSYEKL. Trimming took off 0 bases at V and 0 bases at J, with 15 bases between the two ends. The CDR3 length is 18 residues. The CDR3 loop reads CASSQDLRRGYSNQPQHF. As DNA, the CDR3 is TGCGCCAGCAGCCAAGACCTTAGGCGGGGGTATAGCAATCAGCCCCAGCATTTT.

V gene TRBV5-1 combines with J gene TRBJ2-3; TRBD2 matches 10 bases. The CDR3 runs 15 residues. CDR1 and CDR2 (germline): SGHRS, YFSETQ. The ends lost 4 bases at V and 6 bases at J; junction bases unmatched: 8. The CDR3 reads CASSTLAGGPDTQYF. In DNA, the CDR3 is TGCGCCAGCAGCACCTTAGCGGGGGGTCCTGATACGCAGTATTTT.

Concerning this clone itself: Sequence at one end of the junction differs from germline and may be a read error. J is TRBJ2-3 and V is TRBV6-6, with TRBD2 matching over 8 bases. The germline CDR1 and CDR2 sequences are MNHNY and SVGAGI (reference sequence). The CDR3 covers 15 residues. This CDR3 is CAISAGLDPTDTQYF. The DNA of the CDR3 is TGTGCCATCAGTGCGGGACTAGACCCCACAGATACGCAGTATTTT.

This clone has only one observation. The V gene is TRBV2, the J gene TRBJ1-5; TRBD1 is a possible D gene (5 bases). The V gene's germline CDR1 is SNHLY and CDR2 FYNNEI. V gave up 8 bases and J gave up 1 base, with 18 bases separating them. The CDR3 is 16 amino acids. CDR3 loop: CASGSPGRRSNQPQHF. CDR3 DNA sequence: TGTGCCAGCGGGTCCCCAGGGCGGAGGAGCAATCAGCCCCAGCATTTT.

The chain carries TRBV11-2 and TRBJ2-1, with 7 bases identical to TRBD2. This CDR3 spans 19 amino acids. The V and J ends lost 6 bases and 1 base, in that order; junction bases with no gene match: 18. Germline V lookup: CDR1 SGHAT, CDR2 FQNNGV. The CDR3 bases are TGTGCCAGCAGTCGTACGGTCCCTATCGGGGGGTTATCCTACAATGAGCAGTTCTTC. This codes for CASSRTVPIGGLSYNEQFF. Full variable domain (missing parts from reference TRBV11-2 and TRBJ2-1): EAGVAQSPRYKIIEKRQSVAFWCNPISGHATLYWYQQILGQGPKLLIQFQNNGVVDDSQLPKDRFSAERLKGVDSTLKIQPAKLEDSAVYLCASSRTVPIGGLSYNEQFFGPGTRLTVL.

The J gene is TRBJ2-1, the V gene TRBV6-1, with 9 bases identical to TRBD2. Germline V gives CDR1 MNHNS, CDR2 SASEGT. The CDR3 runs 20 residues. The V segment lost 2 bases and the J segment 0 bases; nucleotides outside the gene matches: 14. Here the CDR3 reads CASSEYGVAGEGSSYNEQFF. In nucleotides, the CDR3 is TGTGCCAGCAGTGAATATGGGGTAGCGGGGGAAGGAAGCTCCTACAATGAGCAGTTCTTC.

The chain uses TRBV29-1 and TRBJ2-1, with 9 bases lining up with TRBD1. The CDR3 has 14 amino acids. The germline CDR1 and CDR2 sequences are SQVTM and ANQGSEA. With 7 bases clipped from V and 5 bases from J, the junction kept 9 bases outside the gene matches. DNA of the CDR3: TGCAGCGCCTTTTGGACAGGGGCGAACAATGAGCAGTTCTTC. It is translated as CSAFWTGANNEQFF.